A selection of T cell receptor beta chains follows, all from one sample in a study of blood T cell repertoires in COVID-19. TCRdb keeps only in-frame clones here, not all; method: immunoSEQ multiplex PCR. The sample gives approximately 100,000 clones, approximately 80% of which show up once; 4% to 6% is in the top ten. Input material: peripheral blood. Every receptor here comes from a man between 60 and 70 years old with acute or convalescent COVID-19. Each CDR3 is given with its conserved first and last residue. A D gene is named only where the DNA matches it firmly. Clone size appears in some rows only: once, few, many, or a class for an expanded clone.

TGCGCCAGCAGCGTCGGACAGACAGGGCCCGGCTACACCTTC | CASSVGQTGPGYTF | TRBJ1-2 | NA | TRBD1 | TRBV5-1
TGTGCCAGCAGCCAAGCAATTAGCGGGGGGGCCAGTACGCAGTATTTT | CASSQAISGGASTQYF | TRBJ2-3 | NA | TRBD2 | TRBV3-1/TRBV3-2
TGTGCCAGCAGCCAACTTGCTAGACCAATCGCCACCGGGGAGCTGTTTTTT | CASSQLARPIATGELFF | TRBJ2-2 | NA | NA | TRBV3-1/TRBV3-2
TGTGCTAGCAGCCCTCGGCGGAGCAATGAGCAGTTCTTC | CASSPRRSNEQFF | TRBJ2-1 | NA | NA | TRBV7-7
TGTGCCAGCAGCTCCGGCCGACTGCCCCCCTACGAGCAGTACTTC | CASSSGRLPPYEQYF | TRBJ2-7 | NA | NA | TRBV3-1/TRBV3-2
TGTGCCAGCAGCTTGAGGACTGGAAATGAAAAACTGTTTTTT | CASSLRTGNEKLFF | TRBJ1-4 | NA | NA | TRBV5-4
TGTGCCAGCATATCACTAGCGGGCAAAAACGAGCAGTACTTC | CASISLAGKNEQYF | TRBJ2-7 | NA | TRBD2 | TRBV28
TGCGCCAGCAGCCAAAGGACAGGGGGCTATGGCTACACCTTC | CASSQRTGGYGYTF | TRBJ1-2 | NA | TRBD1 | TRBV4-1
TGCGCCAGCAGCCCGGATGGGTGGACAGGGCGGGGGAACTATGGCTACACCTTC | CASSPDGWTGRGNYGYTF | TRBJ1-2 | NA | TRBD1 | TRBV5-1
TGTGCCAGCAGACTCAGGGTAGGTCAGCCCCAGCATTTT | CASRLRVGQPQHF | TRBJ1-5 | NA | NA | TRBV12-3/TRBV12-4
TGTGCCAGCAGCCAAGTAGGGCTAGCGGTAGAGACCCAGTACTTC | CASSQVGLAVETQYF | TRBJ2-5 | NA | TRBD2 | TRBV3-1/TRBV3-2
TGTGCCAGCAGCCAAGATCAGACGACGGGAATGAACACTGAAGCTTTCTTT | CASSQDQTTGMNTEAFF | TRBJ1-1 | NA | NA | TRBV3-1/TRBV3-2
TGTGCCAGCAGTTCCTCCGGGACAGGGTGGTACGAGCAGTACTTC | CASSSSGTGWYEQYF | TRBJ2-7 | NA | TRBD1 | TRBV28
TGCGCCAGCACGTACATGGGAGCAACTAATGAAAAACTGTTTTTT | CASTYMGATNEKLFF | TRBJ1-4 | NA | NA | TRBV5-1
TGTGCCAGCAGTTTAATGGACAGGGGCACCTACAATGAGCAGTTCTTC | CASSLMDRGTYNEQFF | TRBJ2-1 | NA | TRBD1 | TRBV27
TGCGCCAGCAGCCCTTGGGGACAGTACACAGATACGCAGTATTTT | CASSPWGQYTDTQYF | TRBJ2-3 | NA | TRBD1 | TRBV4-1
TGCGCCAGCAGCTTCGGAGGGAACACCGGGGAGCTGTTTTTT | CASSFGGNTGELFF | TRBJ2-2 | once | NA | TRBV5-1
TGTGCCAGCTCACCGAACCGGGACATGAACTATGGCTACACCTTC | CASSPNRDMNYGYTF | TRBJ1-2 | NA | NA | TRBV18
TGTGCCATCAGTGCGAGCTACGGGAGGTTAGATACGCAGTATTTT | CAISASYGRLDTQYF | TRBJ2-3 | NA | TRBD2 | TRBV10-3
TGTGCCAGCTCACCACTAGAATTTGGTGAAAAACTGTTTTTT | CASSPLEFGEKLFF | TRBJ1-4 | NA | NA | TRBV18
TGTGCCAGCAAGGGAGGGAACGTAGCCTACGAGCAGTACTTC | CASKGGNVAYEQYF | TRBJ2-7 | NA | TRBD2 | TRBV6-5
TGTGCCAGCAGCCGCCAAGAGACCCAGTACTTC | CASSRQETQYF | TRBJ2-5 | NA | NA | TRBV11-2
TGTGCCACCAGCAGAGACCGCGGGGAGCTTGCTAGCGGGCGGACCTACGAGCAGTACTTC | CATSRDRGELASGRTYEQYF | TRBJ2-7 | NA | TRBD2 | TRBV15
TGTGCCAGCAGCGCTAGCGGGGGAGGGGAGACCCAGTACTTC | CASSASGGGETQYF | TRBJ2-5 | NA | TRBD2 | TRBV9
TGTGCCAGCAGCCAATTAGGGGTCGGGAACACTGAAGCTTTCTTT | CASSQLGVGNTEAFF | TRBJ1-1 | NA | NA | TRBV3-1/TRBV3-2
TGTGCCAGCAGCTTAAAACTAGCGGGCACCGGGGAGCTGTTTTTT | CASSLKLAGTGELFF | TRBJ2-2 | NA | TRBD2 | TRBV7-9
TGTGCCAGCAGCTTCGGGACTGCGGAGACCCAGTACTTC | CASSFGTAETQYF | TRBJ2-5 | few | NA | TRBV7-3
TGTGCCAGCAGTGAGGTGGAGTTCGTCAGGGCTTATGGCTACACCTTC | CASSEVEFVRAYGYTF | TRBJ1-2 | NA | NA | TRBV6-1
TGCGCCAGCAGCTTCACAGGGGGTGGCTACACCTTC | CASSFTGGGYTF | TRBJ1-2 | NA | TRBD1 | TRBV5-1
TGCGCCAGCAGCAGGGGTGGGAACACTGAAGCTTTCTTT | CASSRGGNTEAFF | TRBJ1-1 | NA | NA | TRBV5-1
TGTGCCAGCAGCCGAGGACAGGGGGCCGTCACTGAAGCTTTCTTT | CASSRGQGAVTEAFF | TRBJ1-1 | NA | TRBD1 | TRBV7-3